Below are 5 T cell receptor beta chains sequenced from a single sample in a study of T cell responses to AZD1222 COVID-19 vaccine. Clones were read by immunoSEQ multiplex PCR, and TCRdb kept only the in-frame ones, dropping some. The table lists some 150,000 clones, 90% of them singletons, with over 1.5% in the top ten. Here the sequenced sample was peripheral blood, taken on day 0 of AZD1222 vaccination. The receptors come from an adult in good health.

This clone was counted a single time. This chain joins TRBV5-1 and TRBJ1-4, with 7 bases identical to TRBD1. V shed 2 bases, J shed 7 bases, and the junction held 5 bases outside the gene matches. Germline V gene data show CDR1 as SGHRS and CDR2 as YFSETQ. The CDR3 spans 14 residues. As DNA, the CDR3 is TGCGCCAGCAGCTTAGGGCAGGGGGTTGAAAAACTGTTTTTT. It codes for CASSLGQGVEKLFF.

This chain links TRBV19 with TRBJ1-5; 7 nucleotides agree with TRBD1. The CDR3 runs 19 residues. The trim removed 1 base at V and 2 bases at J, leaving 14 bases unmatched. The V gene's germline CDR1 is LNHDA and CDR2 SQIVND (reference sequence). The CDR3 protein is CASSIVFRTGGFGNQPQHF. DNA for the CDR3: TGTGCCAGTAGTATAGTTTTTCGGACAGGTGGTTTTGGCAATCAGCCCCAGCATTTT.

CDR3 sequence: CASSAWVGGNTEAFF. The DNA for the CDR3 is TGTGCCAGCAGTGCCTGGGTCGGGGGGAACACTGAAGCTTTCTTT. The rearrangement uses TRBV2 and TRBJ1-1; a possible D gene is TRBD1 (5 bases). CDR1 SNHLY and CDR2 FYNNEI come from the germline V gene. V dropped 4 bases and J dropped 1 base, with 13 bases sitting between them. The CDR3 contains 15 residues.

CDR3 region: CASSQFAFPSYEQYF. DNA of the CDR3: TGCGCCAGCAGCCAATTTGCCTTTCCTTCCTACGAGCAGTACTTC. This chain connects TRBV4-1 to TRBJ2-7; the D is unclear. The CDR3 sequence is 15 residues long. Per the germline V gene, CDR1 is MGHRA and CDR2 is YSYEKL. Deletions cut 2 bases from V and 1 base from J, with 12 bases between.

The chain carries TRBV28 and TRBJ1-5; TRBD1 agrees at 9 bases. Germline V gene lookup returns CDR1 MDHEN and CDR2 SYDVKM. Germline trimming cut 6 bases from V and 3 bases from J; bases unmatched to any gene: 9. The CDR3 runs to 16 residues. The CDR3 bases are TGTGCCAGCAGAAAATCCGGGACAGGGATCAATCAGCCCCAGCATTTT. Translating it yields CASRKSGTGINQPQHF.